This T cell receptor beta chain was recorded in a study of cytomegalovirus exposure and HLA in healthy donors. Both 60 Vbeta primers and 13 Jbeta primers went into the PCR. The table came from immunoSEQ multiplex PCR; TCRdb's copy has only in-frame clones and leaves some out. This sample has around 140,000 clones, with 82% found just once. CDR1 is MNHEY, CDR2 SVGAGI, per germline. V gave up 0 bases and J gave up 4 bases, with 10 bases separating them. The CDR3 runs 15 residues. Of note for this clone: What it binds is not known.

Study-level findings and limits: Only CMV serostatus was available as immune exposure information.

This chain connects TRBV6-5 to TRBJ1-5; no definite D call. This clonotype was obtained from a woman between 45 and 60 years old in good health and CMV-seropositive. The specimen sequenced was PBMCs. For the CDR3, the DNA is TGTGCCAGCAGTTACTCGAATCGAGGTAATCAGCCCCAGCATTTT. Protein sequence: CASSYSNRGNQPQHF.